This TCR beta chain was documented in a study of early T cells in non-severe SARS-CoV-2 infection. This CDR3 has 13 amino acids. The V gene's germline CDR1 is SNHLY and CDR2 FYNNEI. V shed 4 bases and J 5 bases; nucleotides not matched to a gene: 5. TCRdb independently ran MiXCR on the 5' RACE reads; one entry per CDR3 protein. The sample has approximately 79,000 distinct CDR3 sequences; around 13% are singletons. The TCR comes from an adult who was a healthcare worker with PCR-confirmed SARS-CoV-2 infection or an uninfected control (not recorded which). The rearrangement links TRBV2 to TRBJ2-7, with 7 bases lining up with TRBD2. The sequenced material came from whole blood. The DNA for the CDR3 is TGTGCCAGCAGTGTCCGACTAGCAAACGAGCAGTACTTC. Translation: CASSVRLANEQYF.